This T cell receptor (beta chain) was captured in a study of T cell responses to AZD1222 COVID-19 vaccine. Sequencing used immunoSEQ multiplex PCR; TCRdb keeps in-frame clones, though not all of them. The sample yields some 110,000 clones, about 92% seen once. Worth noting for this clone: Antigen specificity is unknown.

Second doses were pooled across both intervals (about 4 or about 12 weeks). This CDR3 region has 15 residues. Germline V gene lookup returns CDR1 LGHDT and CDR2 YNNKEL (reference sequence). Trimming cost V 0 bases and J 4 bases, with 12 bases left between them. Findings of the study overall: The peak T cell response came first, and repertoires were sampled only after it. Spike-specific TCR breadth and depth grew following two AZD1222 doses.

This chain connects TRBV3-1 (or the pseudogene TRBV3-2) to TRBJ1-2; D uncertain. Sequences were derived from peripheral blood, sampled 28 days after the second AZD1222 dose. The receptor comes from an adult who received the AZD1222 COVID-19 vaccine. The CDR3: CASSQDLAGSYGYTF. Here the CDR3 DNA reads TGTGCCAGCAGCCAAGATTTAGCCGGGTCCTATGGCTACACCTTC.